These T cell receptor beta chains were read from a single sample in a study of cytomegalovirus exposure and HLA in healthy donors. Method: immunoSEQ multiplex PCR; TCRdb's copy keeps in-frame clones and lacks some. Of roughly 150,000 clones in the sample, approximately 80% are singletons; the top ten hold approximately 15%. The sequenced material came from PBMCs. The receptors shown here come from a woman in her 40s in good health and CMV-seronegative. Each CDR3 is given with its conserved first and last residue. Fields, in order: J gene, D gene, V gene, clone size, CDR3 protein, CDR3 DNA. The D gene is left open where the match is weak. Clone size is given for some rows only: seen once, a few or many times, or a class if the clone is expanded.

>TRBJ2-5|.|TRBV11-3|few
CASSEGDGETQYF
TGTGCCAGCAGCGAGGGGGATGGGGAGACCCAGTACTTC
>TRBJ2-2|TRBD1|TRBV9|.
CASSENRDRGTGELFF
TGTGCCAGCAGCGAGAACCGGGACAGGGGGACCGGGGAGCTGTTTTTT
>TRBJ1-4|.|TRBV7-6|.
CASSSLTGGSEKLFF
TGTGCCAGCAGCTCCCTGACCGGGGGGAGTGAAAAACTGTTTTTT
>TRBJ2-1|TRBD1|TRBV19|.
CATTGTGYNEQFF
TGTGCCACTACCGGGACAGGGTACAATGAGCAGTTCTTC
>TRBJ2-2|.|TRBV9|few
CASSNLGGADTGELFF
TGTGCCAGCAGCAACCTAGGGGGGGCCGACACCGGGGAGCTGTTTTTT
>TRBJ1-2|.|TRBV20-1|once
CSARASYGYTF
TGCAGTGCTAGAGCGTCCTATGGCTACACCTTC
>TRBJ1-2|TRBD1|TRBV7-2|.
CASSLAGTGVWGYTF
TGTGCCAGCAGCTTAGCCGGGACAGGGGTCTGGGGCTACACCTTC
>TRBJ1-1|.|TRBV19|few
CASSIVGLGEAFF
TGTGCCAGTAGTATCGTGGGACTGGGGGAAGCTTTCTTT
>TRBJ1-1|.|TRBV11-2|.
CASSPTVNMNTEAFF
TGTGCCAGCAGCCCGACAGTTAATATGAACACTGAAGCTTTCTTT
>TRBJ2-5|TRBD1|TRBV7-3|.
CASSLTGSRETQYF
TGTGCCAGCAGCTTGACAGGGTCGAGGGAGACCCAGTACTTC
>TRBJ1-5|.|TRBV7-3|.
CASSLTPQGGPQHF
TGTGCCAGCAGCTTAACTCCCCAGGGTGGGCCCCAGCATTTT
>TRBJ1-2|.|TRBV29-1|few
CSASTAAGGYTF
TGCAGCGCCTCTACAGCGGCGGGCGGCTACACCTTC
>TRBJ2-1|.|TRBV4-3|few
CASSLHFLTEQFF
TGCGCCAGCAGCCTCCACTTCCTTACTGAGCAGTTCTTC
>TRBJ2-5|TRBD2|TRBV19|once
CASSLSGTSGGAETQYF
TGTGCCAGTAGTCTCTCCGGGACTAGCGGGGGGGCAGAGACCCAGTACTTC
>TRBJ1-4|.|TRBV21-1|.
CASSKEVTGIRRAKLFF
TGTGCCAGCAGCAAAGAGGTTACAGGGATACGGCGGGCAAAACTGTTTTTT
>TRBJ2-5|.|TRBV19|.
CASSAHLGGLGTQYF
TGTGCCAGTAGTGCCCACCTAGGAGGGCTTGGGACCCAGTACTTC
>TRBJ1-1|.|TRBV5-1|.
CASTKGGSTEAFF
TGCGCCAGCACGAAGGGGGGGAGCACTGAAGCTTTCTTT
>TRBJ2-1|TRBD2|TRBV7-2|.
CASSGTGTSGSYEQFF
TGTGCCAGCAGCGGTACAGGGACTAGCGGGAGCTATGAGCAGTTCTTC
>TRBJ2-3|TRBD2|TRBV11-1|.
CASSFFPRGEDTQYF
TGTGCCAGCAGCTTTTTCCCACGGGGGGAAGATACGCAGTATTTT
>TRBJ1-6|TRBD1|TRBV6-1|.
CAIPTTRDSFSPLHF
TGTGCCATACCCACAACCCGGGACAGTTTTTCACCCCTCCACTTT
>TRBJ1-5|.|TRBV19|.
CASSRGWGNQPQHF
TGTGCCAGTTCCAGGGGTTGGGGCAATCAGCCCCAGCATTTT
>TRBJ2-5|TRBD1|TRBV6-5|.
CASSYSDRGETQYF
TGTGCCAGCAGTTATTCCGACAGGGGAGAGACCCAGTACTTC
>TRBJ2-1|.|TRBV4-1|.
CASSQAGTPIRNEQFF
TGCGCCAGCAGCCAGGCTGGGACTCCCATTCGGAATGAGCAGTTCTTC
>TRBJ2-3|TRBD2|TRBV4-3|few
CASSQDYSGGAPPEGTQYF
TGCGCCAGCAGCCAAGACTATAGCGGGGGGGCCCCTCCAGAGGGTACGCAGTATTTT
>TRBJ2-6|.|TRBV2|.
CASRLQGAGANVLTF
TGTGCCAGCCGACTACAGGGCGCAGGGGCCAACGTCCTGACTTTC
>TRBJ2-7|TRBD2|TRBV7-2|.
CASSLLSGLSSYEQYF
TGTGCCAGCAGCTTACTTAGCGGGCTTTCCTCCTACGAGCAGTACTTC
>TRBJ2-2|.|TRBV7-3|.
CASSEGNGELFF
TGTGCCAGCAGCGAGGGCAACGGGGAGCTGTTTTTT
>TRBJ1-5|.|TRBV5-6|.
CASSLAGTNQPQHF
TGTGCCAGCAGCTTGGCAGGTACCAATCAGCCCCAGCATTTT
>TRBJ2-7|TRBD1|TRBV6-6|.
CASSYTGGEGYEQYF
TGTGCCAGCAGTTATACAGGGGGCGAGGGGTACGAGCAGTACTTC
>TRBJ2-7|.|TRBV6-5|.
CASSYSTPTTGYEQYF
TGTGCCAGCAGTTACTCGACTCCGACCACAGGGTACGAGCAGTACTTC
>TRBJ2-2|.|TRBV2|.
CATSGERGTGELFF
TGTGCCACCTCAGGGGAAAGGGGCACCGGGGAGCTGTTTTTT
>TRBJ1-1|.|TRBV5-6|few
CASSFYKQKAAYDKAFF
TGTGCCAGCAGCTTTTACAAGCAGAAGGCAGCATACGACAAAGCTTTCTTT
>TRBJ1-3|TRBD1|TRBV30|.
CAWSAGGLRTIYF
TGTGCCTGGAGTGCAGGGGGCTTACGGACCATATATTTT
>TRBJ2-4|TRBD2|TRBV5-1|once
CASSPGLAENSQYF
TGCGCCAGCAGCCCAGGACTAGCGGAAAACAGTCAGTACTTC
>TRBJ1-5|TRBD1|TRBV10-3|few
CAISERGTGVQPQHF
TGTGCCATCAGTGAGAGGGGGACAGGGGTTCAGCCCCAGCATTTT
>TRBJ1-1|.|TRBV27|.
CASSLGGARLNTEAFF
TGTGCCAGCAGTTTAGGGGGGGCGCGTCTGAACACTGAAGCTTTCTTT
>TRBJ1-2|.|TRBV28|few
CASGRGDYGYTF
TGTGCCAGCGGACGGGGGGACTATGGCTACACCTTC
>TRBJ2-5|TRBD2|TRBV5-1|.
CASKLAGEETQYF
TGCGCCAGCAAGTTAGCGGGAGAAGAGACCCAGTACTTC
>TRBJ1-1|TRBD1|TRBV6-5|once
CASSWTGYGNTEAFF
TGTGCCAGCAGTTGGACAGGGTACGGGAACACTGAAGCTTTCTTT
>TRBJ2-5|TRBD1|TRBV15|.
CATSRYKGAETQYF
TGTGCCACCAGCAGATACAAGGGGGCAGAGACCCAGTACTTC
>TRBJ2-2|.|TRBV11-1|.
CASSSAAGELFF
TGTGCCAGCAGCTCAGCCGCCGGGGAGCTGTTTTTT
>TRBJ2-5|TRBD1|TRBV7-8|.
CASSSSRQGAGETQYF
TGTGCCAGCAGCTCAAGCAGACAGGGGGCCGGGGAGACCCAGTACTTC
>TRBJ2-2|TRBD1|TRBV11-2|.
CASSLVNRGSGELFF
TGTGCCAGCAGCTTAGTCAACAGGGGATCCGGGGAGCTGTTTTTT
>TRBJ1-1|.|TRBV5-1|.
CASSFTENTEAFF
TGCGCCAGCAGCTTCACAGAGAACACTGAAGCTTTCTTT
>TRBJ1-2|.|TRBV7-9|.
CASSFSTDNYGYTF
TGTGCCAGCAGCTTCTCAACTGATAACTATGGCTACACCTTC